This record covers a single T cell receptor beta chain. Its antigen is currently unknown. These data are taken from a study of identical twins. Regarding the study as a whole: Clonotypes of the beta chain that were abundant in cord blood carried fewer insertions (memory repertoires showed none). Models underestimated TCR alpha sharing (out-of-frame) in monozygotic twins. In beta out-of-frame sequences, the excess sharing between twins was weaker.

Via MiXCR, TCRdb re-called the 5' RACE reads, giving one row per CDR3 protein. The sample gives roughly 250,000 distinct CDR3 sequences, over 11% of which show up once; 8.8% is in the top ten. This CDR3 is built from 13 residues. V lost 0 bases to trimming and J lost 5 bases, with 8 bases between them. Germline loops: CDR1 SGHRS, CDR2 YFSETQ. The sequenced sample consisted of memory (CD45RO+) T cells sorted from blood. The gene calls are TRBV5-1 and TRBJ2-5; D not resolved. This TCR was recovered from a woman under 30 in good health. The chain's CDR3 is CASSLVLGETQYF. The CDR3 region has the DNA TGCGCCAGCAGCTTGGTCTTAGGTGAGACCCAGTACTTC.